Following are 18 T cell receptor beta chains from one sample sequenced in a study of blood T cell repertoires in COVID-19. The table came from immunoSEQ multiplex PCR; TCRdb's copy has only in-frame clones and leaves some out. In the table there are 150,000 or so clones, around nine tenths of which are singletons. The sample consisted of peripheral blood. The receptors shown here come from a man aged 50 or older with acute or convalescent COVID-19.

V and J are TRBV5-4 and TRBJ2-3, with D tentatively TRBD1 (5 bases). The germline CDR1 and CDR2 sequences are SGHNT and YYREEE (reference sequence). CDR3 length: 15 residues. The germline V and J ends were trimmed by 0 bases and 5 bases, with 13 bases remaining between them. The CDR3 region is CASSLGGLDRDTQYF. In DNA form, the CDR3 reads TGTGCCAGCAGCTTGGGGGGCCTAGACCGAGATACGCAGTATTTT. The entire variable domain, with the rest obtained from reference TRBV5-4 and TRBJ2-3, is as follows: ETGVTQSPTHLIKTRGQQVTLRCSSQSGHNTVSWYQQALGQGPQFIFQYYREEENGRGNFPPRFSGLQFPNYSSELNVNALELDDSALYLCASSLGGLDRDTQYFGPGTRLTVL.

This clone was counted a single time. This chain joins TRBV3-1 (or the pseudogene TRBV3-2) and TRBJ2-2, with D possibly being TRBD1 (6 bases). Trimming took 4 bases from V and 2 from J, leaving 26 bases between them. There are 20 residues in the CDR3. Germline values: CDR1 LGHDT, CDR2 YNNKEL (reference sequence). CDR3 sequence reads: CASSPLPGANMFSNTGELFF. CDR3 coding DNA: TGTGCCAGCAGCCCCCTGCCAGGGGCGAATATGTTTAGTAACACCGGGGAGCTGTTTTTT.

This chain joins TRBV25-1 and TRBJ1-5; 8 nucleotides line up with TRBD1. V lost 4 bases, J lost 7 bases, and 3 bases stayed unmatched. This CDR3 comprises 13 residues. From germline, CDR1 is MGHDK and CDR2 SYGVNS. The CDR3 nucleotides are TGTGCCAGCAGTGGGACAGGGCGACAGCCCCAGCATTTT. Translating gives CASSGTGRQPQHF.

The DNA of the CDR3 is TGTGCTAGTGGTTTGGCAAGCACAGATACGCAGTATTTT. It is translated as CASGLASTDTQYF. The rearrangement links TRBV12-5 to TRBJ2-3; no reliable D call. CDR1 LGHNT and CDR2 FRNRAP come from the germline V gene. The V end lost 1 base, the J end lost 0 bases, and 2 bases lay between the germline ends. The CDR3 sequence is 13 residues long.

V is TRBV19 and J is TRBJ1-5; D gene ambiguous. This CDR3 spans 15 amino acids. Trimming removed 4 bases at V and 3 bases at J, with 13 bases between. The V gene's germline CDR1 is LNHDA and CDR2 SQIVND (reference sequence). The CDR3 is CASSKQSKANQPQHF. CDR3 sequence (DNA): TGTGCCAGTAGTAAACAGTCGAAGGCCAATCAGCCCCAGCATTTT.

This sequence joins TRBV5-1 and TRBJ2-1; TRBD1 is a possible D gene (5 bases). This CDR3 has 14 amino acids. Trimming cost V 4 bases and J 7 bases, with 15 bases left between them. Germline CDR1 and CDR2: SGHRS and YFSETQ. The CDR3 DNA is TGCGCCAGCAGCGGCCAGGCAGGGATGAATGAGCAGTTCTTC. Protein product: CASSGQAGMNEQFF.

This chain links TRBV3-1 (or the pseudogene TRBV3-2) with TRBJ2-2; 8 bases line up with TRBD1. CDR1 LGHDT and CDR2 YNNKEL come from the germline V gene (reference sequence). Trimming took 4 bases from V and 2 from J; bases not matched to a gene: 18. CDR3 length: 20 amino acids. CDR3 amino acids: CASSRGTGRGTNFNTGELFF. The CDR3 DNA follows: TGTGCCAGCAGCCGCGGGACAGGCCGGGGGACCAACTTTAACACCGGGGAGCTGTTTTTT.

The chain uses TRBV7-2 and TRBJ2-1; TRBD2 matches at 16 bases. This CDR3 has 16 amino acids. The germline V gene has CDR1 SGHTA and CDR2 FQGNSA. V shed 5 bases, J shed 5 bases, and the junction held 3 bases outside the gene matches. CDR3 coding DNA: TGTGCCAGCAGCCTCGGGACTAGCGGGGGGGACAATGAGCAGTTCTTC. Translation gives CASSLGTSGGDNEQFF.

The rearrangement uses TRBV3-1 (or the pseudogene TRBV3-2) and TRBJ2-5; the D is unclear. V lost 0 bases, J lost 5 bases, and 16 bases lay in between. Germline V CDR1 and CDR2: LGHDT, YNNKEL (reference sequence). CDR3 length equals 16 residues. For the CDR3, the DNA is TGTGCCAGCAGCCAAGACCCGGTCCCAGGATGGGAGACCCAGTACTTC. Its translation: CASSQDPVPGWETQYF.

The CDR3 nucleotides are TGTGCCAGCAGTGACCTCAGGGGAAGAGCTTTCTTT. Translating gives CASSDLRGRAFF. The chain is built from TRBV6-1 and TRBJ1-1; possible D gene TRBD1, 6 bases. The CDR3 runs 12 residues. CDR1 and CDR2 from the germline V gene are MNHNS and SASEGT. The V end was cut by 3 bases, the J end by 10 bases, with 12 bases between.

The rearrangement joins TRBV7-8 to TRBJ2-5; perhaps TRBD2 as D (6 bases). The CDR3 sequence is 14 residues long. The germline gives CDR1 SGHVS, CDR2 FQNEAQ. The ends were cut back, 5 bases at V and 5 bases at J, with 15 bases in the middle. The CDR3 here is CASSPSWGDETQYF. The DNA of the CDR3 is TGTGCCAGCAGCCCTTCTTGGGGGGATGAGACCCAGTACTTC.

On this clone: The identical CDR3 is also encoded by other nucleotide sequences in the sample. The chain is built from TRBV19 and TRBJ1-2; D remains ambiguous. The CDR3 runs to 14 residues. The V and J ends lost 2 bases and 0 bases respectively, with 7 bases between them. Germline V lookup: CDR1 LNHDA, CDR2 SQIVND (reference sequence). The CDR3 region has the DNA TGTGCCAGTAGTATAACGGAGACTAACTATGGCTACACCTTC. Amino acids: CASSITETNYGYTF.

The V call is TRBV5-6, the J call TRBJ2-3, with 8 bases matching TRBD1. CDR1 and CDR2 (germline): SGHDT, YYEEEE. The CDR3 spans 14 residues. V shed 7 bases and J 8 bases; nucleotides not matched to a gene: 12. The CDR3 DNA is TGTGCCAGCTCCCACCCAGGGGGCACTGGTACGCAGTATTTT. Protein product: CASSHPGGTGTQYF.

This clone was seen once. Other DNA sequences in this specimen translate into the identical CDR3. The chain couples TRBV7-3 to TRBJ2-1; no clear D gene. Trimming cost V 1 base and J 3 bases, with 4 bases left between them. The V gene's germline CDR1 is SGHTA and CDR2 FQGTGA. The length of the CDR3 is 13 residues. The chain's CDR3 is CASSLNSYNEQFF. In nucleotides, the CDR3 is TGTGCCAGCAGCTTAAACAGCTACAATGAGCAGTTCTTC.

This clone was recorded only once. Germline and junction disagree at one end, which may indicate a read error. J is TRBJ1-6 and V is TRBV6-5; no clear D gene. The germline V gene encodes CDR1 MNHEY and CDR2 SVGAGI. CDR3 length equals 13 residues. Written as DNA, the CDR3 is TGTGCCAGCAGCTACTCCTATAATTCACCCCTCCACTTT. It encodes CASSYSYNSPLHF.

The gene calls are TRBV7-9 and TRBJ1-1; TRBD1 is a possible D gene (5 bases). Per germline, CDR1 SEHNR and CDR2 FQNEAQ (reference sequence). The V and J ends lost 3 bases and 1 base respectively, with 12 bases between them. This CDR3 is built from 15 residues. CDR3 nucleotides: TGTGCCAGCAGCTTGCGGGGCTGGCGGAACACTGAAGCTTTCTTT. Protein: CASSLRGWRNTEAFF.

This sequence joins TRBV5-1 and TRBJ1-4; D possibly corresponds to TRBD1 (6 bases). V gave up 4 bases and J gave up 5 bases, with 12 bases separating them. There are 14 residues in the CDR3. From germline, CDR1 is SGHRS and CDR2 YFSETQ. CDR3 DNA: TGCGCCAGCAGCGTAGGACAGATGAATGAAAAACTGTTTTTT. Translating gives CASSVGQMNEKLFF.

The V call is TRBV7-8, the J call TRBJ1-6; D remains ambiguous. V lost 2 bases, J lost 13 bases, and 18 bases lay in between. The germline gives CDR1 SGHVS, CDR2 FQNEAQ. This CDR3 spans 15 amino acids. The CDR3 loop is CASSLWASGLSPLHF. The CDR3 nucleotides read TGTGCCAGCAGCTTATGGGCCAGTGGGCTGTCTCCCCTCCACTTT.